Included here is one TCR beta chain sequence, with context. The CDR3 sequence is 14 residues long. J was trimmed by 4 bases and V by 5 bases; bases with no gene match: 1. Germline CDR1 and CDR2: LNHNV and YYDKDF (reference sequence). The authors' processing: Nucleated cell number was recorded as an estimate derived from reference gene primer amplification. Produced via immunoSEQ multiplex PCR; TCRdb's table is partial and in-frame only. The DNA was the basis for D and trimming; V, J and clone size are from that table. The table includes fewer than 150,000 clones, around nine tenths detected once. This record comes from a study of blood T cell repertoires in COVID-19. Study as a whole: Sources were T cells, B-cell-depleted T cells, or PBMCs; the material itself was cDNA or gDNA.

Sequenced sample: peripheral blood. The source is a woman aged 40 to 50 with acute or convalescent COVID-19. The chain has TRBV15 and TRBJ2-3; 12 bases align to TRBD2. CDR3 sequence reads: CATSRLAGADTQYF. The CDR3 DNA is TGTGCCACCAGCCGACTAGCGGGGGCAGATACGCAGTATTTT.